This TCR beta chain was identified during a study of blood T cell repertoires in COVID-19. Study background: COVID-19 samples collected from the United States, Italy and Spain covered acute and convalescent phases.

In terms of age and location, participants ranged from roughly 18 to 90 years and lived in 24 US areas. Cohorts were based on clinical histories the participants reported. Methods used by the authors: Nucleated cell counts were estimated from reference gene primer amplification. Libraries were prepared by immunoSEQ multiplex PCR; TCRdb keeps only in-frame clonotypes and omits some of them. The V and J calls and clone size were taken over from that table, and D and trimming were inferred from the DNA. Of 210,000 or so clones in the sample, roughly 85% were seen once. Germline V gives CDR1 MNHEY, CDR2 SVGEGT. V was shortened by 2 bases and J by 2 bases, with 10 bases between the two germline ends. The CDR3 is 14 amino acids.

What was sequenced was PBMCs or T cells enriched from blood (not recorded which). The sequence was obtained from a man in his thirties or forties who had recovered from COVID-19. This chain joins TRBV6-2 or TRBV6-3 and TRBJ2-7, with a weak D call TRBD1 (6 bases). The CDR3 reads CASSYEDSPYEQYF. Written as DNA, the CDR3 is TGTGCCAGCAGTTACGAGGACAGCCCCTACGAGCAGTACTTC.